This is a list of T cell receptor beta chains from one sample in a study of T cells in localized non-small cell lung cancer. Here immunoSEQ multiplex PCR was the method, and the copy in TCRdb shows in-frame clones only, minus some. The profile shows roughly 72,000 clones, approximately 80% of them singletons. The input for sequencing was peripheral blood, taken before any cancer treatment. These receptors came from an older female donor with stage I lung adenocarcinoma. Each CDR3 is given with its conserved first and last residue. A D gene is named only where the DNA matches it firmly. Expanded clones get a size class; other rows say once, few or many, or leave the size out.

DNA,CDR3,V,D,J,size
TGTGCCAGCAGCCCAGGGGACAGGGCTAATCAGCCCCAGCATTTT,CASSPGDRANQPQHF,TRBV7-9,TRBD1,TRBJ1-5,-
TGTGCCAGCAGCCCGGACGGAGTTTTTAACTATGGCTACACCTTC,CASSPDGVFNYGYTF,TRBV5-4,-,TRBJ1-2,-
TGTGCCAGCAGTGAAGGTAGGAGCACTGAAGCTTTCTTT,CASSEGRSTEAFF,TRBV6-1,-,TRBJ1-1,-
TGTGCCAGCAGCTGGAGCGGCTCTCGGAGCAATCAGCCCCAGCATTTT,CASSWSGSRSNQPQHF,TRBV7-9,-,TRBJ1-5,few
TGCGCCAGCAGCCAAGTTACAGGGTCCACTGAAGCTTTCTTT,CASSQVTGSTEAFF,TRBV4-3,-,TRBJ1-1,-
TGTGCCATCAACCCGTCGGGACTAGCGGGAGGGGGGGATACGCAGTATTTT,CAINPSGLAGGGDTQYF,TRBV10-3,TRBD2,TRBJ2-3,once
TGTGCCTGGAGTCCTAGATTCTATGAGCAGTTCTTC,CAWSPRFYEQFF,TRBV30,-,TRBJ2-1,-
TGTGCCAGCAGCCCAGCAACATTGGGGACAGGGTGGGCCTACAATGAGCAGTTCTTC,CASSPATLGTGWAYNEQFF,TRBV7-9,TRBD1,TRBJ2-1,-
TGTGCCAGCAGTCCGGGACAGGGGATTTACGAGCAGTACTTC,CASSPGQGIYEQYF,TRBV6-5,TRBD1,TRBJ2-7,few
TGCGCCAGCAGCCAAGGGGGGGACATCTACAATGAGCAGTTCTTC,CASSQGGDIYNEQFF,TRBV4-1,-,TRBJ2-1,-
TGTGCCAGCTCCCCCGGGACAGGGGGTCTGTACGAGCAGTACTTC,CASSPGTGGLYEQYF,TRBV6-5,TRBD1,TRBJ2-7,-
TGCAGCGTTGACAGGGGACAACGAGAGACCCAGTACTTC,CSVDRGQRETQYF,TRBV29-1,-,TRBJ2-5,few
TGTGCCAGCAGCGTAGCAGCTTCCTCTGGAAACACCATATATTTT,CASSVAASSGNTIYF,TRBV9,-,TRBJ1-3,few